This T cell receptor beta chain was obtained from a study of vaccination and CD4 T cells after COVID-19 (dated 2022 in TCRdb). Some background on the complete study: Convalescent patients had a positive SARS-CoV-2 result on nasal swab PCR, and of these patients, fewer than ten had mild disease and one had severe disease. The convalescent cohort included six males and four females, with two Hispanic individuals, seven Caucasians, two Asians and one multiracial person. Each participant got two doses of either the Pfizer-BioNTech BNT162b2 vaccine (n=8) or the Moderna mRNA-1273 vaccine (n=2). Post-COVID blood samples were collected from convalescent patients a median of roughly 100 days after diagnosis, with a range of about 30 to 170 days. Post-vaccine blood samples were taken a median of about 77 days after the second vaccine dose, with a range of about 13 to 241 days. The cultures were stimulated with overlapping spike peptide pools from SARS-CoV-2 and from the common cold coronaviruses HCoV-NL63, HCoV-OC43 and HCoV-229E. In control cultures, a CEFX viral epitope pool was used as positive control, an HIV-1 Nef peptide pool was used as negative control, or no peptide was added. In roughly 10 COVID-19 convalescent patients and a handful of infection-naive healthy vaccine recipients, the spike-specific CD4+ TCR repertoire before mRNA vaccination was compared with the repertoire after mRNA vaccination.

The sample's treatment or condition label, in plain terms: approximately nine-day PBMC culture with coronavirus spike peptide pools or control peptides (ViraFEST assay). The ViraFEST assay, used in the study, expanded antigen-specific T cells with peptide pools and then identified the expanded clonotypes through TCR sequencing. The convalescent patients' positive SARS-CoV-2 PCR tests were from March to December 2020, which was before the Alpha, Beta and Delta variants emerged in the United States. Each well held about 2.2 million PBMCs cultured in IMDM containing about 5% human AB serum and around 9.2 IU/ml IL-2, with about 10 ug/ml peptide pools added. Half of the culture medium was replaced with fresh IL-2-containing medium on days 3 and 7. Once the cells had been in culture for around ten days, the EasySep CD4+ T cell isolation kit was used to isolate CD4+ T cells by negative selection. PBMCs were separated from whole blood using Ficoll-Paque Plus gradient centrifugation and then either used fresh or cryopreserved at -140C. Culture conditions were generally each tested in triplicate wells.

To note about this clonotype: The target of this receptor is not known. The sample holds no much larger clone one base away, and base qualities are not on file.

Library preparation was by PCR. At the Johns Hopkins FTIC core, DNA from the cultured CD4+ T cells underwent TCR sequencing with the Oncomine TCR Beta short-read assay. The QIAamp micro DNA kit was used to extract genomic DNA from the cultured CD4+ T cells. Oncomine TCR Beta libraries from cultured CD4+ T cells were pooled with unique dual indexes and sequenced on an Illumina iSeq 100. Concerning the study's data processing: Non-productive sequences were filtered out, and CDR3s that did not start with C, did not end with F or W, or were shorter than 7 amino acids were discarded. Antigen-specific clonotypes were identified with the MANAFEST web application by comparing peptide-stimulated wells with reference and other culture wells. For a clone to be called positive, the clone needed an FDR below 0.05, an odds ratio above 5, and a productive frequency above 0.1% in at least two of three replicate wells. Cross-reactive clonotypes were defined as significantly expanded in both SARS-CoV-2 spike wells and at least one common cold coronavirus spike condition. Similarity between CDR3 sequences was evaluated in R version 3.6.1 using Levenshtein distances (stringdist) and unrooted phylogenetic trees (ape). Starting from the raw public reads, TCRdb applied fastp trimming at Q25, assembled clones with MiXCR and retained in-frame beta chains. Each CDR3 protein gets just one entry, which takes the most common genes and DNA from the rows behind it. Here the V and J calls rest on TCRdb's processing, not on the authors' analysis. The sample table holds 11,000 to 15,000 distinct CDR3 sequences, of which approximately 40% were seen once. The ten largest clones add up to more than 9% of the sample.

Results the study describes overall, beyond this receptor: The median number of SARS-CoV-2-reactive clonotypes rose from 20 to 25 after infection to 35 to 45 after vaccination, but the change was not significant. Of the vaccine-specific clones found in convalescent patients, nearly all (304 of 307) were mono-reactive for SARS-CoV-2 spike instead of being cross-reactive with common cold coronaviruses. In convalescent patients, a median approximately 86% of post-vaccine SARS-CoV-2-reactive clones were detected only after vaccination, and vaccine-specific priming was suggested by this finding. Relatively few convalescent patients were included in the study, and early timepoints after natural infection were not analyzed.

The CDR3 starts with the cysteine, ends with the phenylalanine, and has 18 residues. Kept here is only the CDR3 DNA, which spans 54 bases and is read in frame from base 1. Germline trimming: 7 bases from V, 1 base from J; junction bases outside gene matches: 14. CDR1 and CDR2, per the germline V gene, are MDHEN and SYDVKM. This receptor chain uses TRBV28 and TRBJ2-7; 12 nucleotides in the junction match TRBD2. The TCR was taken from a human donor who had recovered from COVID-19. Sequencing was performed on CD4+ T cells from blood, cultured in vitro. The CDR3: CASTPASGRVSGSYEQYF. The sequenced DNA is TGTGCCAGCACCCCCGCTAGCGGGAGGGTGTCGGGGTCCTACGAGCAGTACTTC.